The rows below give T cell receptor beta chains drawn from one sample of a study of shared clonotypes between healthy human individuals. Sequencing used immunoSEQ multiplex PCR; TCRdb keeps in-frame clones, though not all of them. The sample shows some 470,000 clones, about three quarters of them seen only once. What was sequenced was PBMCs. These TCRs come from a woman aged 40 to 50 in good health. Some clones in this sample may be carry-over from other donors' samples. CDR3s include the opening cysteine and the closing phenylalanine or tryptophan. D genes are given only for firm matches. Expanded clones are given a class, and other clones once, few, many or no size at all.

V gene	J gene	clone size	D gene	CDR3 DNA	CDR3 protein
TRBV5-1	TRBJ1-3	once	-	TGCGCCAGCAGCTTGGGGGCCTTCTCTGGAAACACCATATATTTT	CASSLGAFSGNTIYF
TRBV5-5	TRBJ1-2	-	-	TGTGCCAGCAGCTTGGCCACAAGCAACTATGGCTACACCTTC	CASSLATSNYGYTF
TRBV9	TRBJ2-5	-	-	TGTGCCAGCAGGCAAACAGGGTGGGAGACCCAGTACTTC	CASRQTGWETQYF
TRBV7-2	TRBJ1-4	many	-	TGTGCCAGCAGCTTAGGGGGAACTAATGAAAAACTGTTTTTT	CASSLGGTNEKLFF
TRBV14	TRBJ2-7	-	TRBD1	TGTGCCAGCAGCCAAGGGACCTCCGGGACAGGGTGGAACGAGCAGTACTTC	CASSQGTSGTGWNEQYF
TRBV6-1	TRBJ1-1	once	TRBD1	TGTGCCAGCAGCGCTGAACAGGGGACTGAAGCTTTCTTT	CASSAEQGTEAFF
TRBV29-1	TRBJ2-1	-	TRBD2	TGCAGCGTTCCCGGAGCGGGGGTGTTAAGTGGTGAGCAGTTCTTC	CSVPGAGVLSGEQFF
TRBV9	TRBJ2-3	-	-	TGTGCCAGCAGCGTACAGTCTACTAGCACAGATACGCAGTATTTT	CASSVQSTSTDTQYF
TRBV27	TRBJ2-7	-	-	TGTGCCAGCAGTTTCGTTGGGGGCGAGCAGTACTTC	CASSFVGGEQYF
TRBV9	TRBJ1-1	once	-	TGTGCCAGCAGCTATTTGACAAGGGCTAACACTGAAGCTTTCTTT	CASSYLTRANTEAFF
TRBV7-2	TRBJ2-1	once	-	TGTGCCAGCAGCTTATTTAGTGCCCTGGGGAATGAGCAGTTCTTC	CASSLFSALGNEQFF
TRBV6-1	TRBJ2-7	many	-	TGTGCCAGCAGTGAACTGGCAGGGGTACCTTCCGAGCAGTACTTC	CASSELAGVPSEQYF
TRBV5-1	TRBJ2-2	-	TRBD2	TGCGCCAGCAGCTGGCCGGGACTAGCATACACCGGGGAGCTGTTTTTT	CASSWPGLAYTGELFF
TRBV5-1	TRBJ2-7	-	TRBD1	TGCGCCAGCAGCGCGGTTGGACAGGGGGTCGGAGAGCAGTACTTC	CASSAVGQGVGEQYF
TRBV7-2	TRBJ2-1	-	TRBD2	TGTGCCAGCAGCCCTACTAGCGGGGCATACAATGAGCAGTTCTTC	CASSPTSGAYNEQFF
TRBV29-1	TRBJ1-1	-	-	TGCAGCGTTGGGGGGGGTTGGAGCATGAACACTGAAGCTTTCTTT	CSVGGGWSMNTEAFF
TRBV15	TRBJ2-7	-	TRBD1	TGTGCCACCAGCAGGGGCAGGGGGCGCGAGCAGTACTTC	CATSRGRGREQYF
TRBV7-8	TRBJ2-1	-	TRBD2	TGTGCCAGCAGTCTCTATCGCCAGCGGGAGGGGGGCAATGAGCAGTTCTTC	CASSLYRQREGGNEQFF
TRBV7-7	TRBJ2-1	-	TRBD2	TGTGCCAGCAGCTTGGGACTAGCGGGAGGAAATGAGCAGTTCTTC	CASSLGLAGGNEQFF
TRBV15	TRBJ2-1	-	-	TGTGCCACCAGCAGAAGGGCTGGGACCTCCTACAATGAGCAGTTCTTC	CATSRRAGTSYNEQFF
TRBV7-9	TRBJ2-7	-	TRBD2	TGTGCCAGCAGCCTAGGGACTAGGGCCTACGAGCAGTACTTC	CASSLGTRAYEQYF
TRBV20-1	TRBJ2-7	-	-	TGCAGTGCTAGGTTCAGGATCGAGCAGTACTTC	CSARFRIEQYF
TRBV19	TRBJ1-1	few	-	TGTGCCAGTAGTGCCGGGACTCGAGGCACTGAAGCTTTCTTT	CASSAGTRGTEAFF
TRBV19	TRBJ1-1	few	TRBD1	TGTGCCAGTAGTGCAGGACAGGGGGCGCTCCCCACTGAAGCTTTCTTT	CASSAGQGALPTEAFF
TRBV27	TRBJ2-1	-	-	TGTGCCAGCAGTTCCCTCTACAATGAGCAGTTCTTC	CASSSLYNEQFF
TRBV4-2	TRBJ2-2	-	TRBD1	TGTGCCAGCAGCAAACAGACAGGGGGCACCGGGGAGCTGTTTTTT	CASSKQTGGTGELFF
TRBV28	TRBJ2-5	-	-	TGTGCCAGCAGGTCCAGGGTCAGGGATTACCAAGAGACCCAGCACTTC	CASRSRVRDYQETQHF